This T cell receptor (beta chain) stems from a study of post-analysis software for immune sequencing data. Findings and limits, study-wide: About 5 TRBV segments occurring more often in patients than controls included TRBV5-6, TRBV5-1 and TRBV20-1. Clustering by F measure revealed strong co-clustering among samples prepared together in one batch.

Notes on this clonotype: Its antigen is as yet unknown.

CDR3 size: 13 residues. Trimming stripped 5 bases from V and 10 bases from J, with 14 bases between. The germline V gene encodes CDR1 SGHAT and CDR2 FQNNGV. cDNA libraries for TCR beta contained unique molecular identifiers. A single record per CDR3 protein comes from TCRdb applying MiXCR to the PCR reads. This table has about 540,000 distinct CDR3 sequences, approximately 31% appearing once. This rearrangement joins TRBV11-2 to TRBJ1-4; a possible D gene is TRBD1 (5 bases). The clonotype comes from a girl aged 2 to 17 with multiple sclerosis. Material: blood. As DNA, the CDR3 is TGTGCCAGCAGCCTGGGGGGATTAGCAAAACTGTTTTTT. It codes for CASSLGGLAKLFF. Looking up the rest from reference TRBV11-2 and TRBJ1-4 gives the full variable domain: EAGVAQSPRYKIIEKRQSVAFWCNPISGHATLYWYQQILGQGPKLLIQFQNNGVVDDSQLPKDRFSAERLKGVDSTLKIQPAKLEDSAVYLCASSLGGLAKLFFGSGTQLSVL.